A single sample gave rise to the 3 T cell receptor beta chains below, sequenced in a study of blood T cell repertoires in COVID-19. The assay was immunoSEQ multiplex PCR, and TCRdb's table has in-frame clones only and misses some. The repertoire holds 200,000 to 250,000 clones, with 70% to 90% as singletons. The sample was peripheral blood. These receptors came from a woman younger than 35 who had recovered from COVID-19.

The V gene is TRBV12-3 or TRBV12-4, the J gene TRBJ1-1, with TRBD1 matching over 7 bases. V dropped 5 bases and J dropped 7; count of bases not matched to a gene: 7. The CDR3 is 13 residues long. The CDR3 sequence is CASSDRDLDEAFF. In DNA form, the CDR3 reads TGTGCCAGCAGTGACAGGGATCTTGATGAAGCTTTCTTT.

This chain uses TRBV9 with TRBJ2-3, with TRBD1 matching over 8 bases. The CDR3 is 14 residues long. Looked up from germline, CDR1 is SGDLS and CDR2 is YYNGEE. The J segment lost 4 bases and the V segment lost 3 bases, leaving 4 bases of the junction unmatched. The CDR3 here is CASSEGQGPDTQYF. CDR3 nucleotides: TGTGCCAGCAGCGAAGGACAGGGACCAGATACGCAGTATTTT.

The rearrangement uses TRBV18 and TRBJ2-1, with no clear D. Trimming stripped 5 bases from V and 0 bases from J, with 5 bases between. The CDR3 has 13 amino acids. Germline V gene data show CDR1 as KGHSH and CDR2 as LQKENI. The CDR3 here is CASSAGSYNEQFF. CDR3 bases: TGTGCCAGCTCAGCAGGCTCCTACAATGAGCAGTTCTTC.